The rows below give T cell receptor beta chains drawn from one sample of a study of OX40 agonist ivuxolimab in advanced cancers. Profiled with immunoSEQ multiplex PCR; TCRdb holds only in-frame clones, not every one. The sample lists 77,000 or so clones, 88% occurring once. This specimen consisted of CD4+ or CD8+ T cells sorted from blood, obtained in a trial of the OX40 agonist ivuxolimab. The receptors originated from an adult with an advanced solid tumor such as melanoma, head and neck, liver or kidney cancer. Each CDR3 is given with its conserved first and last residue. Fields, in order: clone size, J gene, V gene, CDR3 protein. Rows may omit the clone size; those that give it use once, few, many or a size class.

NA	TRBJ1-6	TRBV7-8	CASSQVRTANSPLHF
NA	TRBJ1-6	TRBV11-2	CASTEETGGSNSPLHF
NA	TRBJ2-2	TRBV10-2	CASSEGGIGLFF
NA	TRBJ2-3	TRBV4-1	CASSSYGEDTQYF
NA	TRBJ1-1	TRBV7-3	CASSTNRGTEAFF
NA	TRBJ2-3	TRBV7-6	CASSLGADTQYF
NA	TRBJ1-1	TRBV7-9	CASSLAVGGTEAFF
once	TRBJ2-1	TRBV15	CATSRDLLSSGNEQFF
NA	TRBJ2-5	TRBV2	CASSPLASQETQYF
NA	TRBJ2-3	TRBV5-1	CASSLNAWDTQYF
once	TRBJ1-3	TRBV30	CAWKLRSGNTIYF
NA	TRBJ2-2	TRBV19	CASSISRTGELFF
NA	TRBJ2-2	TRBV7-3	CASSSHPGPNTGELFF
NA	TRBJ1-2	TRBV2	CASSDISGRGYGYTF
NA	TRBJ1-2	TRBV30	CAWRGGSYGYTF
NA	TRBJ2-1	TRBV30	CAWSGVKQFF
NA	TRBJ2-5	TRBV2	CASSDRGGGETQYF
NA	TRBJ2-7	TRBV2	CASRPDRVMGEQYF
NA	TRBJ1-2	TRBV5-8	CASSWDGGGYTF
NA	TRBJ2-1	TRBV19	CASSRGELSNEQFF
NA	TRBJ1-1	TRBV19	CASSIQGPGGTEAFF
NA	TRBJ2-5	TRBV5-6	CASSLGRRETQYF
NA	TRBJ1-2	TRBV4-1	CASSQTLGQLILNGYTF
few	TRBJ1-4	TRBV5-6	CASSFRQGRSGLFF
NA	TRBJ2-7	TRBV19	CASKLDDSPYYEQYF
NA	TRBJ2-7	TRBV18	CASSPMDGPYEQYF
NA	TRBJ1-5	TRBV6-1	CASIGNDQPQHF
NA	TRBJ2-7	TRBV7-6	CASSPQPISYEQYF
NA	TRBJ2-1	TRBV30	CAWSGLIGGGVSYNEQFF
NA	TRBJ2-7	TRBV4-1	CASSQVARTYEQYF
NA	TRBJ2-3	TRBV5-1	CASSLVLDRTDTQYF
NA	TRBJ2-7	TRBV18	CASSPPSRGGYEQYF
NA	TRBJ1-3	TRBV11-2	CASSLVGDSEFSSGNTIYF
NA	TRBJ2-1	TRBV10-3	CATGLAARNEQFF
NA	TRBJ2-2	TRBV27	CASSYRVSGELFF
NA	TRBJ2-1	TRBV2	CASRAVGVGSYNEQFF
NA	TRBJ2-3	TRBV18	CASSRGTVSRQTQYF
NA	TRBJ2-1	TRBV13	CASSPLTGEQFF
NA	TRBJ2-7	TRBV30	CAWKKGLPDYEQYF
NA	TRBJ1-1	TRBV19	CASTDRVRVLMNTEAFF
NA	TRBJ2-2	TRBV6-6	CASTPQGATNTGELFF
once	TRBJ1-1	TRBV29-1	CSVGQGNTEAFF
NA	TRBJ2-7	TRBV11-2	CASSLAVGGYEQYF
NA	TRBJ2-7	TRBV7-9	CASSLLTGQGPYEQYF
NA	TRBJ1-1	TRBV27	CASRELRQHTEAFF
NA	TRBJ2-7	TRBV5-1	CASSLVEGYEQYF
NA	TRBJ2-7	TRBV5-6	CASSSFLRTGEYF
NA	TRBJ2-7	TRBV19	CASSIGGLAGDSYEQYF
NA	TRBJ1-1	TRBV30	CAWSPGGNTEAFF
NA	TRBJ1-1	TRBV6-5	CASSSDWNTEAFF